These 22 T cell receptor beta chains share one sample of origin, sequenced in a study of blood T cell repertoires in COVID-19. The repertoire was sequenced with immunoSEQ multiplex PCR; TCRdb's copy has only in-frame clones and lacks some. The sample lists approximately 90,000 clones, approximately 86% occurring once. The sample was peripheral blood. These receptors all stem from a woman older than 75 with acute or convalescent COVID-19.

The rearrangement uses TRBV24-1 and TRBJ2-7; 7 bases agree with TRBD1. V dropped 6 bases and J dropped 3; count of bases not matched to a gene: 4. Germline V gene lookup returns CDR1 KGHDR and CDR2 SFDVKD. This CDR3 comprises 13 residues. CDR3 nucleotides: TGTGCCACCAGTCAGGGACAGATCTACGAGCAGTACTTC. This encodes CATSQGQIYEQYF.

V gene TRBV5-1 combines with J gene TRBJ2-7, with 8 bases lining up with TRBD2. The germline gives CDR1 SGHRS, CDR2 YFSETQ. V gave up 0 bases and J gave up 0 bases; unmatched junction bases: 2. CDR3 length equals 15 residues. The CDR3 is CASSLGGGSSYEQYF. The CDR3 DNA reads as TGCGCCAGCAGCTTGGGCGGGGGGAGCTCCTACGAGCAGTACTTC.

A single count supports this clone. V is TRBV6-5 and J is TRBJ1-5, with 8 bases aligning to TRBD1. There are 14 residues in the CDR3. Unmatched junction bases numbered 3, after V lost 3 bases and J lost 5 bases. CDR1 and CDR2 from the germline V gene are MNHEY and SVGAGI. CDR3 nucleotide sequence: TGTGCCAGCAGTTATACAGGGGGAGATCAGCCCCAGCATTTT. This translates into CASSYTGGDQPQHF.

Concerning this clone itself: This sample includes further DNA sequences coding for the same CDR3. The genes are TRBV9 and TRBJ2-2; 8 bases agree with TRBD2. This CDR3 is built from 15 residues. CDR1 and CDR2 (germline): SGDLS, YYNGEE. Trimming cost V 3 bases and J 5 bases; bases outside gene matches: 6. The CDR3 nucleotides are TGTGCCAGCAGCGCACGGGGGGGTGAGACCGGGGAGCTGTTTTTT. Encoded protein: CASSARGGETGELFF. The full variable domain, completed using reference TRBV9 and TRBJ2-2, is DSGVTQTPKHLITATGQRVTLRCSPRSGDLSVYWYQQSLDQGLQFLIQYYNGEERAKGNILERFSAQQFPDLHSELNLSSLELGDSALYFCASSARGGETGELFFGEGSRLTVL.

The CDR3 here is CASSQGPGVYEQYF. CDR3 in DNA: TGCGCCAGCAGCCAAGGGCCGGGGGTCTACGAGCAGTACTTC. The V and J genes are TRBV4-1 and TRBJ2-7, with D perhaps matching TRBD2 (6 bases). Germline lookup yields CDR1 MGHRA and CDR2 YSYEKL. CDR3 size: 14 residues. The V end lost 1 base, the J end lost 3 bases, and 10 bases lay between the germline ends.

This chain connects TRBV15 to TRBJ2-7; D gene ambiguous. Trimming cost V 1 base and J 3 bases, with 7 bases left between them. This CDR3 is built from 13 residues. The germline V gene encodes CDR1 LNHNV and CDR2 YYDKDF (reference sequence). CDR3 sequence reads: CATSRGFSYEQYF. In nucleotides, the CDR3 is TGTGCCACCAGCAGAGGATTCAGCTACGAGCAGTACTTC.

V is TRBV5-4 and J is TRBJ1-1; TRBD1 matches at 9 bases. Germline lookup yields CDR1 SGHNT and CDR2 YYREEE (reference sequence). This CDR3 has 16 residues. The ends lost 0 bases at V and 10 bases at J; junction bases unmatched: 13. This CDR3 is CASSLGGGQGRLRAFF. The DNA of the CDR3 is TGTGCCAGCAGCTTGGGGGGGGGACAGGGTCGGTTGAGAGCTTTCTTT.

V and J are TRBV6-5 and TRBJ2-5; D gene uncertain. Trimming shortened V by 5 bases and J by 0 bases, and 7 bases separated the two germline ends. There are 13 residues in the CDR3. CDR1 is MNHEY, CDR2 SVGAGI, per germline. This chain's CDR3 is CASSKRDQETQYF. DNA of the CDR3: TGTGCCAGCAGTAAGAGAGACCAAGAGACCCAGTACTTC.

V gene TRBV7-3 combines with J gene TRBJ2-3, with 10 bases aligning to TRBD2. Germline CDR1 SGHTA, CDR2 FQGTGA. This CDR3 region has 14 residues. V was pared by 5 bases and J by 6 bases, with 5 bases of the junction left unmatched. The CDR3 protein is CASSRSGGADTQYF. CDR3 in DNA: TGTGCCAGCAGCCGGAGCGGGGGGGCCGATACGCAGTATTTT.

The V and J genes are TRBV2 and TRBJ2-1, with a possible D match to TRBD2 (5 bases). Looked up from germline, CDR1 is SNHLY and CDR2 is FYNNEI. The CDR3 sequence is 14 residues long. The V end was cut by 6 bases, the J end by 7 bases, with 16 bases between. As DNA, the CDR3 is TGTGCCAGCAGCGCCGGGGTCCAGTGGAATGAGCAGTTCTTC. This gives the protein CASSAGVQWNEQFF.

This clone showed up just once. The rearrangement joins TRBV6-5 to TRBJ1-2; possible D gene TRBD1, 5 bases. The CDR3 is made up of 13 amino acids. Germline V gene sequence: CDR1 MNHEY, CDR2 SVGAGI. Trimming removed 11 bases at V and 0 bases at J, with 13 bases between. The CDR3 loop is CAVRTLTNYGYTF. Here the CDR3 DNA reads TGTGCCGTAAGGACACTTACTAACTATGGCTACACCTTC.

This clone has a single count. The genes are TRBV2 and TRBJ1-3; the D is unclear. From germline, CDR1 is SNHLY and CDR2 FYNNEI. The ends were cut back, 8 bases at V and 0 bases at J, with 14 bases in the middle. The CDR3 length is 15 residues. CDR3 sequence (DNA): TGTGCCAGCCTCGGCCTACAGTACTCTGGAAACACCATATATTTT. This gives the protein CASLGLQYSGNTIYF.

V usage is TRBV2 and J usage is TRBJ2-1; 12 bases map to TRBD2. This CDR3 has 15 amino acids. V lost 6 bases, J lost 8 bases, and 8 bases stayed unmatched. Germline lookup yields CDR1 SNHLY and CDR2 FYNNEI. The CDR3 loop reads CASSSASGGAYEQFF. The CDR3 region has the DNA TGTGCCAGCAGCTCAGCTAGCGGGGGGGCCTATGAGCAGTTCTTC.

The rearrangement uses TRBV14 and TRBJ1-6; D not resolved. The CDR3 totals 12 residues. With 2 bases removed from V and 10 bases from J, the gap between germline ends came to 6 bases. The germline gives CDR1 SGHDN, CDR2 FVKESK. This CDR3 reads CASSQYSSPLHF. The CDR3, as DNA: TGTGCCAGCAGCCAATATAGCTCACCCCTCCACTTT.

The V gene is TRBV9, the J gene TRBJ2-7; D gene uncertain. V shed 6 bases and J shed 11 bases, with 30 bases lying between them. Germline CDR1 reads SGDLS; CDR2 reads YYNGEE. The CDR3 has 16 amino acids. The CDR3 coding sequence is TGTGCCAGCACCCCAAGGAACACTTCTATTTCAGTTAGCAAGTACTTC. Amino acid sequence: CASTPRNTSISVSKYF.

CDR3 in DNA: TGTGCCAGTGGCCTAGGGGGCTTGCCCGGCTCTGGGGCCAACGTCCTGACTTTC. It encodes CASGLGGLPGSGANVLTF. V usage is TRBV19 and J usage is TRBJ2-6; 7 nucleotides align to TRBD1. V lost 8 bases and J lost 0; bases outside the gene matches: 13. CDR1 is LNHDA, CDR2 SQIVND, per germline (reference sequence). The CDR3 is 18 residues long.

The chain has TRBV5-1 and TRBJ1-5; D perhaps matches TRBD1 (6 bases). Germline values: CDR1 SGHRS, CDR2 YFSETQ. The CDR3 consists of 15 residues. V shed 5 bases and J shed 2 bases, with 14 bases lying between them. CDR3: CASRPGVVGNQPQHF. CDR3 sequence (DNA): TGCGCCAGCAGGCCAGGGGTAGTAGGCAATCAGCCCCAGCATTTT.

The chain couples TRBV7-2 to TRBJ2-3; D remains ambiguous. CDR1 SGHTA and CDR2 FQGNSA come from the germline V gene. CDR3 length equals 14 residues. V was cut by 1 base and J by 5 bases, with 10 bases left in between. CDR3 loop: CASSLVAELDTQYF. The CDR3 DNA sequence: TGTGCCAGCAGCTTAGTGGCGGAGTTAGATACGCAGTATTTT.

V is TRBV11-2 and J is TRBJ2-7; unclear D gene. V lost 2 bases and J lost 5, with 10 bases in between. Looked up from germline, CDR1 is SGHAT and CDR2 is FQNNGV. The CDR3 sequence is 13 residues long. The CDR3 DNA sequence: TGTGCCAGCAGCTTAAGACTCCCTCACGAGCAGTACTTC. Protein sequence: CASSLRLPHEQYF.

The genes are TRBV19 and TRBJ1-5, with D possibly being TRBD1 (5 bases). There are 19 residues in the CDR3. V was clipped by 1 base and J by 0 bases, with 19 bases between them. CDR1 LNHDA and CDR2 SQIVND come from the germline V gene (reference sequence). The DNA for the CDR3 is TGTGCCAGTAGTATAGCGACAGCCGTATCGATCATTAGCAATCAGCCCCAGCATTTT. It encodes CASSIATAVSIISNQPQHF.

The sample holds one count of this clone. This sequence joins TRBV6-5 and TRBJ1-1; TRBD1 agrees at 8 bases. Per the germline V gene, CDR1 is MNHEY and CDR2 is SVGAGI. This CDR3 comprises 13 residues. J gave up 0 bases and V 8 bases, and 2 bases lay outside the gene matches. CDR3 nucleotides: TGTGCCAGCGGGACAGGCTTGAACACTGAAGCTTTCTTT. As protein: CASGTGLNTEAFF.

The chain is built from TRBV18 and TRBJ2-7; 8 bases match TRBD1. Germline assignment: CDR1 KGHSH and CDR2 LQKENI. The length of the CDR3 is 16 residues. V lost 6 bases and J lost 0; bases outside the gene matches: 10. DNA for the CDR3: TGTGCCAGCTCCGGACAGGGCTTGGTTTCCTCCTACGAGCAGTACTTC. Translation: CASSGQGLVSSYEQYF.